The 30 T cell receptor beta chains below were found in one sample sequenced in a study of blood T cell repertoires in COVID-19 (dated by TCRdb to 2020 to 2022). The library was produced with the immunoSEQ multiplex PCR assay. TCRdb stores this immuneACCESS table with in-frame sequences only. Part of the clones is absent; in the studies checked, under half of the shortfall reflects unresolved V genes, and no reason is known for the rest. This sample comprises some 29,000 clones, roughly 80% of them detected only once. Approximately 9.4% of the sample is taken by the ten largest. Sequencing input: peripheral blood. These receptors came from a man aged 80 or over with active COVID-19.

This chain links TRBV10-3 with TRBJ2-7; TRBD2 aligns across 14 bases. Per the germline V gene, CDR1 is ENHRY and CDR2 is SYGVKD. Trimming at V came to 8 bases and at J to 6 bases, leaving 6 bases not matched to a gene. This CDR3 spans 14 amino acids. CDR3 protein: CAIGLAGGPGEQYF. The DNA of the CDR3 is TGTGCCATCGGACTAGCGGGGGGACCGGGCGAGCAGTACTTC.

This chain links TRBV6-5 with TRBJ1-4; D is unclear. CDR3 length: 14 residues. V was shortened by 5 bases and J by 0 bases, with 7 bases between the two germline ends. Germline V gives CDR1 MNHEY, CDR2 SVGAGI. CDR3 coding DNA: TGTGCCAGCAGTCTTCAGTCAACTAATGAAAAACTGTTTTTT. As protein: CASSLQSTNEKLFF.

V and J are TRBV25-1 and TRBJ1-5, with 8 bases that match TRBD1. The CDR3 is 15 amino acids. J lost 2 bases, V lost 5 bases, and 5 bases had no gene match. The germline V gene encodes CDR1 MGHDK and CDR2 SYGVNS. This CDR3 reads CASSLGQGGNQPQHF. The CDR3 coding sequence is TGTGCCAGCAGTCTCGGACAGGGAGGCAATCAGCCCCAGCATTTT.

This clone was recorded only once. The chain joins TRBV2 to TRBJ2-3; no firm D call. The CDR3 contains 11 residues. CDR1 is SNHLY, CDR2 FYNNEI, per germline. Trimming pared 5 bases from V and 7 bases from J, leaving 7 bases between. The CDR3 region is CASSPRYTQYF. The CDR3 DNA is TGTGCCAGCAGTCCTAGATATACGCAGTATTTT.

The genes are TRBV12-5 and TRBJ1-2; possibly TRBD1 for D (5 bases). Looked up from germline, CDR1 is LGHNT and CDR2 is FRNRAP. The CDR3 loop spans 16 amino acids. V lost 0 bases and J 8 bases, leaving 19 bases between the germline ends. The CDR3 region has the DNA TGTGCTAGTGGTTTGGTAACCGGGACGGGAGCGATAGGCTACACCTTC. This translates into CASGLVTGTGAIGYTF.

The chain joins TRBV5-1 to TRBJ2-7; possible D gene TRBD1, 5 bases. Deletions cut 0 bases from V and 6 bases from J, with 10 bases between. This CDR3 is built from 13 residues. CDR1 and CDR2 from the germline V gene are SGHRS and YFSETQ. Written as DNA, the CDR3 is TGCGCCAGCAGCTTGGCCACAGGCCCCGAGCAGTACTTC. It is translated as CASSLATGPEQYF.

V and J are TRBV6-5 and TRBJ2-1; D might be TRBD2 (5 bases). The CDR3 has 13 residues. The germline CDR1 and CDR2 sequences are MNHEY and SVGAGI. The V end lost 5 bases, the J end lost 6 bases, and 11 bases lay between the germline ends. The CDR3 region has the DNA TGTGCCAGCAGTAGGCAGCGGTTCAATGAGCAGTTCTTC. Its protein product is CASSRQRFNEQFF.

V usage is TRBV27 and J usage is TRBJ1-6; 7 nucleotides match TRBD1. There are 15 residues in the CDR3. The trim removed 6 bases at V and 6 bases at J, leaving 8 bases unmatched. Germline CDR1 and CDR2: MNHEY and SMNVEV (reference sequence). The CDR3 loop reads CASSKDRVGNSPLHF. The CDR3, as DNA: TGTGCCAGCAGCAAAGACAGGGTGGGTAATTCACCCCTCCACTTT.

V gene TRBV11-2 combines with J gene TRBJ2-2; the match to TRBD1 covers 7 bases. This CDR3 is built from 16 residues. Germline V lookup: CDR1 SGHAT, CDR2 FQNNGV. V gave up 2 bases and J gave up 1 base; unmatched junction bases: 4. The CDR3 nucleotides read TGTGCCAGCAGCTTATTGGCAGGGGGGAACACCGGGGAGCTGTTTTTT. Residues: CASSLLAGGNTGELFF.

This rearrangement joins TRBV5-5 to TRBJ1-1, with TRBD1 matching over 7 bases. Per the germline V gene, CDR1 is SGHKS and CDR2 is YYEKEE (reference sequence). V shed 1 base and J 5 bases; nucleotides not matched to a gene: 5. The CDR3 is made up of 14 amino acids. For the CDR3, the DNA is TGTGCCAGCAGCTTGTGGCCACAGGGGACTGAAGCTTTCTTT. It is translated as CASSLWPQGTEAFF.

The V gene is TRBV4-1, the J gene TRBJ1-4; D remains ambiguous. The V gene's germline CDR1 is MGHRA and CDR2 YSYEKL. There are 14 residues in the CDR3. The V and J ends lost 0 bases and 11 bases respectively, with 13 bases between them. CDR3 sequence: CASSQERSGGKLFF. The CDR3 DNA is TGCGCCAGCAGCCAAGAAAGGTCAGGAGGGAAACTGTTTTTT.

The rearrangement uses TRBV24-1 and TRBJ2-2, with 7 bases that match TRBD1. The V segment lost 3 bases and the J segment 3 bases; nucleotides outside the gene matches: 6. CDR1 and CDR2 (germline): KGHDR, SFDVKD. CDR3 length equals 16 residues. In DNA, the CDR3 is TGTGCCACCAGTGATGAAGGGGGCTTTGACACCGGGGAGCTGTTTTTT. Protein sequence: CATSDEGGFDTGELFF.

The chain couples TRBV2 to TRBJ2-7; D uncertain. V lost 7 bases to trimming and J lost 2 bases, with 9 bases between them. The V gene's germline CDR1 is SNHLY and CDR2 FYNNEI. CDR3 size: 12 residues. DNA for the CDR3: TGTGCCAGCACTGCGCGGACCTACGAGCAGTACTTC. This gives the protein CASTARTYEQYF.

A single count supports this clone. The chain combines TRBV5-6 with TRBJ1-6; D is unclear. The V end lost 1 base, the J end lost 7 bases, and 9 bases lay between the germline ends. The germline V gene has CDR1 SGHDT and CDR2 YYEEEE. CDR3 length: 14 amino acids. DNA for the CDR3: TGTGCCAGCAGCTTGCGTCAGGCAAATTCACCCCTCCACTTT. Its translation is CASSLRQANSPLHF.

This chain uses TRBV11-2 with TRBJ2-3, with D possibly TRBD1 on 6 matching bases. V was pared by 3 bases and J by 0 bases, with 13 bases between. Per germline, CDR1 SGHAT and CDR2 FQNNGV. The CDR3 has 16 amino acids. The CDR3 is CASSFRQGISTDTQYF. The CDR3 nucleotides are TGTGCCAGCAGCTTTCGGCAGGGGATCAGCACAGATACGCAGTATTTT.

The V and J genes are TRBV7-6 and TRBJ2-3, with 9 bases identical to TRBD2. Germline V gene data show CDR1 as SGHVS and CDR2 as FNYEAQ. The CDR3 length is 15 residues. V was clipped by 5 bases and J by 6 bases; unmatched bases: 9. CDR3 sequence reads: CASSPSGARRDTQYF. The CDR3 DNA is TGTGCCAGCAGCCCTAGCGGGGCCCGCAGGGATACGCAGTATTTT.

This clone was recorded only once. The rearrangement uses TRBV3-1 (or the pseudogene TRBV3-2) and TRBJ1-1; 8 bases fit TRBD1. The ends lost 1 base at V and 5 bases at J; junction bases unmatched: 6. Germline CDR1 is LGHDT and CDR2 is YNNKEL (reference sequence). The CDR3 has 15 amino acids. CDR3 DNA: TGTGCCAGCAGCCAAGGGACAGGGTTAAAGACTGAAGCTTTCTTT. It specifies CASSQGTGLKTEAFF.

The rearrangement links TRBV7-2 to TRBJ2-7; TRBD2 matches at 13 bases. Germline CDR1 is SGHTA and CDR2 is FQGNSA. With 2 bases clipped from V and 3 bases from J, the junction kept 1 base outside the gene matches. This CDR3 contains 15 residues. This CDR3 reads CASSLRTSGGYEQYF. Written as DNA, the CDR3 is TGTGCCAGCAGCTTAAGGACTAGCGGGGGCTACGAGCAGTACTTC.

The rearrangement uses TRBV3-1 (or the pseudogene TRBV3-2) and TRBJ2-2; 7 bases are a match to TRBD1. V shed 4 bases, J shed 3 bases, and the junction held 8 bases outside the gene matches. This CDR3 spans 16 amino acids. Germline CDR1 LGHDT, CDR2 YNNKEL (reference sequence). CDR3 sequence (DNA): TGTGCCAGCAGCCTTTACAGGGGACGGGACACCGGGGAGCTGTTTTTT. It translates to CASSLYRGRDTGELFF.

The chain links TRBV5-1 to TRBJ1-1; 10 bases line up with TRBD1. The junction had 9 bases not matched to a gene; V was cut back by 4 bases and J by 6 bases. The CDR3 consists of 15 residues. The germline V gene encodes CDR1 SGHRS and CDR2 YFSETQ. The CDR3 region is CASSPPGQGRPEAFF. In DNA form, the CDR3 reads TGCGCCAGCAGCCCCCCGGGACAGGGGCGTCCTGAAGCTTTCTTT.

The chain uses TRBV2 and TRBJ2-5; D might be TRBD2 (5 bases). From germline, CDR1 is SNHLY and CDR2 FYNNEI. Trimming cost V 4 bases and J 1 base, with 16 bases left between them. The CDR3 extends over 16 amino acids. This CDR3 is CASSASVLGSQETQYF. The CDR3 region has the DNA TGTGCCAGCAGTGCCTCGGTACTAGGAAGCCAAGAGACCCAGTACTTC.

The chain uses TRBV7-2 and TRBJ1-5; TRBD1 matches at 8 bases. J was trimmed by 10 bases and V by 1 base; bases with no gene match: 15. The CDR3 contains 17 residues. Germline CDR1 SGHTA, CDR2 FQGNSA. This CDR3 reads CASSLGLRGQDHVPQHF. The CDR3 coding sequence is TGTGCCAGCAGCTTAGGGCTAAGGGGACAGGATCATGTCCCCCAGCATTTT. The variable domain in full, with the rest retrieved from reference TRBV7-2 and TRBJ1-5, is GAGVSQSPSNKVTEKGKDVELRCDPISGHTALYWYRQSLGQGLEFLIYFQGNSAPDKSGLPSDRFSAERTGGSVSTLTIQRTQQEDSAVYLCASSLGLRGQDHVPQHFGDGTRLSIL.

Only one count was recorded for this clone. The chain carries TRBV19 and TRBJ2-2, with D perhaps TRBD2 (5 bases). The CDR3 has 14 residues. Trimming removed 5 bases from V and 1 base from J, with 8 bases in between. Germline V gene lookup returns CDR1 LNHDA and CDR2 SQIVND (reference sequence). CDR3 in DNA: TGTGCCAGTAGTCCGGGAAAGAACACCGGGGAGCTGTTTTTT. Its translation is CASSPGKNTGELFF.

This clone was recorded a few times. The chain is built from TRBV7-9 and TRBJ2-7, with TRBD1 matching over 8 bases. The germline V gene has CDR1 SEHNR and CDR2 FQNEAQ (reference sequence). V gave up 5 bases and J gave up 0 bases; unmatched junction bases: 3. This CDR3 region has 14 residues. CDR3 sequence (DNA): TGTGCCAGCAGCCGACAGGGGAACTCCTACGAGCAGTACTTC. This translates into CASSRQGNSYEQYF.

The J gene is TRBJ2-1, the V gene TRBV2; possibly TRBD2 for D (6 bases). The CDR3 loop spans 14 amino acids. Trimming cost V 4 bases and J 4 bases, with 11 bases left between them. Germline V gene lookup returns CDR1 SNHLY and CDR2 FYNNEI. The CDR3 DNA reads as TGTGCCAGCAGTGTGGGCGGGGCGTACAATGAGCAGTTCTTC. It is translated as CASSVGGAYNEQFF.

The rearrangement joins TRBV5-1 to TRBJ1-1, with 8 bases aligning to TRBD1. The CDR3 covers 15 residues. The ends lost 3 bases at V and 4 bases at J; junction bases unmatched: 8. Germline loops: CDR1 SGHRS, CDR2 YFSETQ. CDR3 bases: TGCGCCAGCAGCTATGGACAGGGAGAGGGCACTGAAGCTTTCTTT. This codes for CASSYGQGEGTEAFF. The variable domain in full, with the rest retrieved from reference TRBV5-1 and TRBJ1-1, is KAGVTQTPRYLIKTRGQQVTLSCSPISGHRSVSWYQQTPGQGLQFLFEYFSETQRNKGNFPGRFSGRQFSNSRSEMNVSTLELGDSALYLCASSYGQGEGTEAFFGQGTRLTVV.

This chain connects TRBV5-6 to TRBJ1-2; the D is unclear. The CDR3 loop spans 15 amino acids. Trimming removed 4 bases at V and 4 bases at J, with 17 bases between. Germline lookup yields CDR1 SGHDT and CDR2 YYEEEE. The CDR3 protein is CASSTPRGPSYGYTF. CDR3 DNA sequence: TGTGCCAGCAGCACTCCGAGAGGGCCGTCCTATGGCTACACCTTC. Together with reference TRBV5-6 and TRBJ1-2, the CDR3 gives the full variable domain: DAGVTQSPTHLIKTRGQQVTLRCSPKSGHDTVSWYQQALGQGPQFIFQYYEEEERQRGNFPDRFSGHQFPNYSSELNVNALLLGDSALYLCASSTPRGPSYGYTFGSGTRLTVV.

The gene calls are TRBV7-6 and TRBJ2-5; 8 bases align to TRBD1. The ends lost 0 bases at V and 4 bases at J; junction bases unmatched: 7. This CDR3 has 16 residues. CDR1 is SGHVS and CDR2 is FNYEAQ in the germline V gene. The DNA of the CDR3 is TGTGCCAGCAGCTTAGCCCAGGACAGGGTTAGAGAGACCCAGTACTTC. Translated: CASSLAQDRVRETQYF.

The sample holds one count of this clone. This chain uses TRBV30 with TRBJ2-6; 8 bases agree with TRBD2. This CDR3 has 16 residues. Germline assignment: CDR1 GTSNPN and CDR2 SVGIG (reference sequence). V shed 3 bases and J 1 base; nucleotides not matched to a gene: 5. CDR3 DNA sequence: TGTGCCTGGAGAGGACGGGAGGGTTCTGGGGCCAACGTCCTGACTTTC. Residues: CAWRGREGSGANVLTF.

The chain recombines TRBV2 with TRBJ1-2; the D gene is possibly TRBD1 (5 bases). The germline V gene has CDR1 SNHLY and CDR2 FYNNEI. V gave up 6 bases and J gave up 0 bases, with 11 bases separating them. The CDR3 covers 14 residues. The CDR3 nucleotides are TGTGCCAGCAGCCGTGGGGGGACTAACTATGGCTACACCTTC. This gives the protein CASSRGGTNYGYTF.